One and the same sample provided the 28 T cell receptor beta chains below, sequenced in a study of cytomegalovirus exposure and HLA in healthy donors. PCR was performed using 60 Vbeta and 13 Jbeta primers. The data were produced by immunoSEQ multiplex PCR, yet TCRdb's version contains in-frame clones alone and is incomplete. The data show about 120,000 clones, around 75% seen once. Sequenced material: PBMCs. The receptors derive from a middle-aged woman in good health and CMV-seropositive.

The sample holds a few counts of this clone. The chain links TRBV10-3 to TRBJ1-5; D possibly corresponds to TRBD1 (6 bases). The germline CDR1 and CDR2 sequences are ENHRY and SYGVKD. This CDR3 is 13 amino acids long. Trimming pared 6 bases from V and 5 bases from J, leaving 11 bases between. This CDR3 is CAIRNRDDQPQHF. As DNA, the CDR3 is TGTGCCATCAGGAACAGGGATGATCAGCCCCAGCATTTT.

The gene calls are TRBV4-3 and TRBJ1-2, with TRBD1 identical over 7 bases. Germline V gene lookup returns CDR1 LGHNA and CDR2 YSLEER. V lost 4 bases, J lost 2 bases, and 7 bases stayed unmatched. This CDR3 has 15 amino acids. The CDR3 DNA reads TGCGCCAGCAGCCCCTGGGACAGTAGGAACTATGGCTACACCTTC. This sequence encodes CASSPWDSRNYGYTF.

The V call is TRBV6-4, the J call TRBJ2-1; TRBD2 matches 8 bases. Trimming took 0 bases from V and 6 from J; bases not matched to a gene: 4. This CDR3 spans 15 amino acids. Germline loops: CDR1 MRHNA, CDR2 SNTAGT. The CDR3 here is CASSDSGTSRNEQFF. DNA of the CDR3: TGTGCCAGCAGTGACTCGGGGACTAGTCGCAATGAGCAGTTCTTC.

The CDR3 DNA reads as TGTGCCAGCACCCTGACAGGGCCTGACGGCTACACCTTC. It encodes CASTLTGPDGYTF. The genes are TRBV7-9 and TRBJ1-2; 7 bases agree with TRBD1. Germline CDR1 reads SEHNR; CDR2 reads FQNEAQ (reference sequence). The CDR3 consists of 13 residues. V trimming: 7 bases; J trimming: 8 bases; junction bases outside the gene matches: 10.

The chain joins TRBV7-9 to TRBJ2-3, with 8 nucleotides matching TRBD1. V lost 1 base, J lost 3 bases, and 15 bases stayed unmatched. In germline, CDR1 is SEHNR, CDR2 FQNEAQ (reference sequence). The CDR3 sequence is 19 residues long. The CDR3: CASSLGGMDREGGTDTQYF. The DNA for the CDR3 is TGTGCCAGCAGCTTAGGGGGAATGGACAGGGAAGGGGGGACAGATACGCAGTATTTT.

A note on this clone: The same CDR3 is also encoded by other DNA sequences in this sample. This chain connects TRBV4-2 to TRBJ2-3; 12 bases are a match to TRBD2. Trimming removed 4 bases from V and 6 bases from J; junction bases left unmatched: 2. From germline, CDR1 is LGHNA and CDR2 YNFKEQ. The CDR3 is 14 amino acids. CDR3 DNA sequence: TGTGCCAGCAGCCCTAGCGGGGGGGCGGATACGCAGTATTTT. Its protein product is CASSPSGGADTQYF.

This clone was seen a single time. The rearrangement links TRBV4-1 to TRBJ2-2, with 7 bases identical to TRBD2. In germline, CDR1 is MGHRA, CDR2 YSYEKL. This CDR3 has 17 amino acids. After removal of 0 bases from V and 7 bases from J, the junction contained 11 bases not matched to a gene. The CDR3 DNA follows: TGCGCCAGCAGCCAAGAGGGGCAGGGAGGGGTCGGCGGGGAGCTGTTTTTT. Amino acids: CASSQEGQGGVGGELFF.

This clone was seen only once. The chain joins TRBV28 to TRBJ2-7, with 11 bases lining up with TRBD1. With 4 bases clipped from V and 2 bases from J, the junction kept 7 bases outside the gene matches. In germline, CDR1 is MDHEN, CDR2 SYDVKM. The CDR3 runs 16 residues. The DNA of the CDR3 is TGTGCCAGCAGTTCCGCCGGGACAGGGGGTCCCTACGAGCAGTACTTC. Its translation: CASSSAGTGGPYEQYF. The whole variable domain, filled in from reference TRBV28 and TRBJ2-7, reads DVKVTQSSRYLVKRTGEKVFLECVQDMDHENMFWYRQDPGLGLRLIYFSYDVKMKEKGDIPEGYSVSREKKERFSLILESASTNQTSMYLCASSSAGTGGPYEQYFGPGTRLTVT.

This rearrangement joins TRBV4-2 to TRBJ1-1; D gene ambiguous. The germline V gene has CDR1 LGHNA and CDR2 YNFKEQ. The V gene lost 0 bases and the J gene lost 0 bases, with 8 bases spanning the gap. The CDR3 length is 15 residues. The CDR3 DNA is TGTGCCAGCAGCCAAGAAGAGGGCATGAACACTGAAGCTTTCTTT. Its translation is CASSQEEGMNTEAFF.

Only one count was recorded for this clone. The CDR3 loop reads CASSLSLAQGAFLNYGYTF. CDR3 coding DNA: TGTGCCAGCAGCTTAAGCCTCGCTCAGGGGGCTTTCTTAAACTATGGCTACACCTTC. The V call is TRBV7-3, the J call TRBJ1-2, with TRBD1 matching 8 bases. Germline V CDR1 and CDR2: SGHTA, FQGTGA. The V gene end was trimmed by 1 base and the J gene end by 2 bases; junction bases not matched to a gene: 15. The CDR3 runs to 19 residues.

The V and J genes are TRBV7-9 and TRBJ1-5; D might be TRBD1 (6 bases). Germline CDR1 reads SEHNR; CDR2 reads FQNEAQ (reference sequence). Trimming took 5 bases from V and 5 from J, leaving 10 bases between them. The CDR3 has 13 amino acids. The CDR3 bases are TGTGCCAGCAGCGAACAGGGAGATCAGCCCCAGCATTTT. This encodes CASSEQGDQPQHF.

J is TRBJ2-1 and V is TRBV30, with 13 positions matching TRBD2. V lost 2 bases and J lost 10; bases outside the gene matches: 8. The length of the CDR3 is 15 residues. In germline, CDR1 is GTSNPN, CDR2 SVGIG (reference sequence). The chain's CDR3 is CAWSPGLAGAREQFF. The CDR3 DNA is TGTGCCTGGAGTCCCGGACTAGCGGGGGCCAGGGAGCAGTTCTTC.

This sequence joins TRBV27 and TRBJ1-2; TRBD1 agrees at 9 bases. This CDR3 is 16 amino acids long. V shed 4 bases, J shed 4 bases, and the junction held 10 bases outside the gene matches. CDR1 is MNHEY and CDR2 is SMNVEV in the germline V gene (reference sequence). Here the CDR3 DNA reads TGTGCCAGCAGTTATATCGCAACAGGGGGCCCCTATGGCTACACCTTC. This translates into CASSYIATGGPYGYTF.

This clone turned up a few times. The V call is TRBV5-1, the J call TRBJ2-5; weak D call: TRBD2 (5 bases). The ends were cut back, 4 bases at V and 6 bases at J, with 13 bases in the middle. The CDR3 loop spans 13 amino acids. Germline V CDR1 and CDR2: SGHRS, YFSETQ. This CDR3 reads CASSTEGRKTQYF. The CDR3 DNA is TGCGCCAGCAGCACTGAGGGCCGGAAGACCCAGTACTTC.

This clone was picked up one time. V usage is TRBV7-3 and J usage is TRBJ2-1; D is perhaps TRBD2 (5 bases). The V end lost 5 bases, the J end lost 8 bases, and 13 bases lay between the germline ends. Germline V lookup: CDR1 SGHTA, CDR2 FQGTGA. This CDR3 contains 13 residues. The CDR3 loop is CASSLGLTDEQFF. CDR3 sequence (DNA): TGTGCCAGCAGCCTAGGACTTACCGATGAGCAGTTCTTC.

This clone was detected a few times. V is TRBV6-5 and J is TRBJ1-1, with 7 bases lining up with TRBD1. Germline values: CDR1 MNHEY, CDR2 SVGAGI. This CDR3 is built from 15 residues. V dropped 8 bases and J dropped 0; count of bases not matched to a gene: 9. CDR3 nucleotide sequence: TGTGCCAGCCGACGAGCCAGGGGGTTGAACACTGAAGCTTTCTTT. It specifies CASRRARGLNTEAFF.

The chain uses TRBV5-5 and TRBJ2-2, with TRBD1 as a possible D gene (7 bases). V was pared by 4 bases and J by 4 bases, with 11 bases between. The CDR3 contains 14 residues. Germline assignment: CDR1 SGHKS and CDR2 YYEKEE (reference sequence). The CDR3 DNA sequence: TGTGCCAGCAGCCCAGGGGGGCCCACCGGGGAGCTGTTTTTT. Translated: CASSPGGPTGELFF.

The chain employs TRBV29-1 and TRBJ2-5, with 13 nucleotides matching TRBD2. CDR1 is SQVTM, CDR2 ANQGSEA, per germline. V lost 8 bases, J lost 4 bases, and 7 bases stayed unmatched. CDR3 length equals 14 residues. The CDR3: CSSGTSGMAETQYF. The CDR3 nucleotides are TGCAGCTCAGGGACTAGCGGGATGGCAGAGACCCAGTACTTC.

The rearrangement links TRBV28 to TRBJ2-4; 7 bases map to TRBD1. This CDR3 has 13 residues. Germline V gene data show CDR1 as MDHEN and CDR2 as SYDVKM. V trimming: 10 bases; J trimming: 3 bases; junction bases outside the gene matches: 6. CDR3 bases: TGTGCCATAGAAGACAGGGACAAAAACATTCAGTACTTC. Its protein is CAIEDRDKNIQYF.

Only a few counts were recorded for this clone. This chain connects TRBV5-1 to TRBJ1-5; TRBD1 aligns across 8 bases. Germline CDR1 and CDR2: SGHRS and YFSETQ. This CDR3 has 13 amino acids. The J segment lost 8 bases and the V segment lost 4 bases, leaving 5 bases of the junction unmatched. The CDR3 DNA sequence: TGCGCCAGCAGCGAAGACAGGGGAAAGCCCCAGCATTTT. It codes for CASSEDRGKPQHF.

V usage is TRBV19 and J usage is TRBJ1-4, with D unclear. Trimming took off 3 bases at V and 7 bases at J, with 12 bases between the two ends. There are 14 residues in the CDR3. Germline CDR1 reads LNHDA; CDR2 reads SQIVND (reference sequence). The CDR3 nucleotides are TGTGCCAGTAGTATTCAGGTTCACCGTGAAAAACTGTTTTTT. Amino acids: CASSIQVHREKLFF.

The V gene is TRBV9, the J gene TRBJ2-7, with 9 bases aligning to TRBD1. V trimming: 4 bases; J trimming: 0 bases; junction bases outside the gene matches: 5. This CDR3 comprises 15 residues. The germline gives CDR1 SGDLS, CDR2 YYNGEE. The DNA of the CDR3 is TGTGCCAGCAGCATAGGGACAGGGAGCTCCTACGAGCAGTACTTC. It specifies CASSIGTGSSYEQYF. The complete variable domain, with remaining parts taken from reference TRBV9 and TRBJ2-7, reads DSGVTQTPKHLITATGQRVTLRCSPRSGDLSVYWYQQSLDQGLQFLIQYYNGEERAKGNILERFSAQQFPDLHSELNLSSLELGDSALYFCASSIGTGSSYEQYFGPGTRLTVT.

V usage is TRBV7-2 and J usage is TRBJ2-5, with TRBD2 matching 10 bases. Unmatched junction bases numbered 10, after V lost 3 bases and J lost 3 bases. Germline values: CDR1 SGHTA, CDR2 FQGNSA. This CDR3 comprises 17 residues. This chain's CDR3 is CASSFSGGDAPEETQYF. The DNA of the CDR3 is TGTGCCAGCAGCTTCAGCGGGGGGGATGCACCAGAAGAGACCCAGTACTTC.

V and J are TRBV5-4 and TRBJ2-5, with TRBD1 matching over 7 bases. With V trimmed by 7 bases and J by 2 bases, 8 bases remained unmatched. Germline V gene lookup returns CDR1 SGHNT and CDR2 YYREEE (reference sequence). The CDR3 contains 14 residues. The CDR3 sequence: CASGFPTGQETQYF. CDR3 bases: TGTGCCAGCGGATTCCCGACAGGGCAAGAGACCCAGTACTTC.

This rearrangement joins TRBV2 to TRBJ1-1; D unclear. The CDR3 is 13 amino acids. Per germline, CDR1 SNHLY and CDR2 FYNNEI. The V end was cut by 7 bases, the J end by 7 bases, with 16 bases between. The CDR3 spells CASTSPWGGEAFF. The CDR3 DNA is TGTGCCAGCACTTCCCCGTGGGGAGGTGAAGCTTTCTTT.

The rearrangement uses TRBV30 and TRBJ2-7; TRBD2 agrees at 10 bases. The junction had 17 bases not matched to a gene; V was cut back by 3 bases and J by 6 bases. Per the germline V gene, CDR1 is GTSNPN and CDR2 is SVGIG (reference sequence). This CDR3 has 17 residues. For the CDR3, the DNA is TGTGCCTGGAGGGAGGAACTAGCGGGACTACAGAGGCTCGAGCAGTACTTC. It is translated as CAWREELAGLQRLEQYF.

This clone was detected only a few times. The chain combines TRBV7-8 with TRBJ1-2; tentatively, D is TRBD1 (5 bases). Trimming shortened V by 1 base and J by 1 base, and 19 bases separated the two germline ends. The CDR3 spans 18 residues. Germline loops: CDR1 SGHVS, CDR2 FQNEAQ. The CDR3: CASSLEGPGFDSNYGYTF. The CDR3 DNA reads TGTGCCAGCAGCTTAGAGGGGCCAGGGTTCGATAGTAACTATGGCTACACCTTC.

This chain joins TRBV4-3 and TRBJ2-7; 8 nucleotides line up with TRBD1. Looked up from germline, CDR1 is LGHNA and CDR2 is YSLEER. V dropped 0 bases and J dropped 4; count of bases not matched to a gene: 5. The CDR3 totals 15 residues. This chain's CDR3 is CASSQDADRVYEQYF. CDR3 nucleotides: TGCGCCAGCAGCCAAGATGCGGACAGGGTTTACGAGCAGTACTTC.